This TCR beta chain stems from a study of PD-L1 blockade in urothelial cancer. Whole-study context: Each blood sample yielded a median of roughly 150,000 T cells.

The time point was: peripheral blood 6 weeks after treatment start. TCRdb's table, derived via immunoSEQ multiplex PCR, lists solely in-frame clones and lacks some. Counted here are around 62,000 clones, about 88% occurring once; the ten biggest clones make up roughly 12%. V shed 4 bases, J shed 1 base, and the junction held 10 bases outside the gene matches. CDR3 length: 16 amino acids. Germline lookup yields CDR1 MNHNS and CDR2 SASEGT. This specimen was PBMCs, taken around atezolizumab (anti-PD-L1) treatment. The chain carries TRBV6-1 and TRBJ2-7; 7 bases map to TRBD1. The sequence was obtained from a man aged 55 to 70 with urothelial cancer. CDR3 protein: CASSGTSGTESYEQYF. CDR3 in DNA: TGTGCCAGCAGTGGAACCTCCGGGACAGAGTCCTACGAGCAGTACTTC.